The 20 T cell receptor beta chains in this list originate from one sample, sequenced in a study of blood T cell repertoires in COVID-19. Assay used: immunoSEQ multiplex PCR; TCRdb lists only in-frame clones, some missing. The profile shows under 300,000 clones, around 87% of them singletons. The sequenced material came from peripheral blood. The receptors derive from a man in his late teens or twenties with active or convalescent COVID-19.

The rearrangement joins TRBV3-1 (or the pseudogene TRBV3-2) to TRBJ1-1, with D unclear. The CDR3 has 14 amino acids. The V and J ends lost 4 bases and 6 bases respectively, with 15 bases between them. The germline V gene has CDR1 LGHDT and CDR2 YNNKEL (reference sequence). Written as DNA, the CDR3 is TGTGCCAGCAGCCCTCAAGGTCGGAGGGCTGAAGCTTTCTTT. Its protein is CASSPQGRRAEAFF.

The chain employs TRBV7-9 and TRBJ2-5; 7 bases match TRBD1. Germline values: CDR1 SEHNR, CDR2 FQNEAQ (reference sequence). This CDR3 comprises 16 residues. Trimming removed 1 base from V and 1 base from J; junction bases left unmatched: 6. The DNA of the CDR3 is TGTGCCAGCAGCTTAGTCCCCTCAGGGGGCCAAGAGACCCAGTACTTC. Protein: CASSLVPSGGQETQYF.

This chain joins TRBV7-9 and TRBJ2-1; TRBD2 matches 10 bases. CDR1 SEHNR and CDR2 FQNEAQ come from the germline V gene (reference sequence). After removal of 5 bases from V and 12 bases from J, the junction contained 16 bases not matched to a gene. The CDR3 has 16 residues. CDR3 in amino acids: CASSPSRAGGPPGQFF. The DNA of the CDR3 is TGTGCCAGCAGCCCTTCCCGAGCGGGGGGGCCTCCGGGGCAGTTCTTC.

This chain connects TRBV6-1 to TRBJ2-1; possibly TRBD2 for D (5 bases). This CDR3 spans 13 amino acids. The V gene lost 2 bases and the J gene lost 6 bases, with 8 bases spanning the gap. The germline CDR1 and CDR2 sequences are MNHNS and SASEGT. The CDR3 sequence: CASSERRANEQFF. The CDR3 nucleotides are TGTGCCAGCAGTGAACGGCGGGCCAATGAGCAGTTCTTC.

The sample holds one count of this clone. The V gene is TRBV27, the J gene TRBJ2-7, with 10 bases that match TRBD1. Germline CDR1 MNHEY, CDR2 SMNVEV (reference sequence). The CDR3 runs to 12 residues. The V gene end was trimmed by 6 bases and the J gene end by 12 bases; junction bases not matched to a gene: 8. CDR3 in DNA: TGTGCCAGCAGAAGAGAGACAGGGGGCCTGTACTTC. Residues: CASRRETGGLYF.

The sample holds one count of this clone. This rearrangement joins TRBV7-9 to TRBJ2-3; D not resolved. CDR1 SEHNR and CDR2 FQNEAQ come from the germline V gene (reference sequence). Trimming pared 4 bases from V and 6 bases from J, leaving 8 bases between. The CDR3 covers 12 residues. The CDR3 spells CASSSLIDTQYF. The CDR3 DNA is TGTGCCAGCAGCTCCTTAATTGATACGCAGTATTTT.

The J gene is TRBJ1-5, the V gene TRBV15; D is undetermined. The CDR3 length is 14 residues. The V end was cut by 0 bases, the J end by 6 bases, with 9 bases between. In germline, CDR1 is LNHNV, CDR2 YYDKDF (reference sequence). CDR3 coding DNA: TGTGCCACCAGCAGAGATCTGGGAGGTCAGCCCCAGCATTTT. As protein: CATSRDLGGQPQHF.

This clone was observed a handful of times. This rearrangement joins TRBV3-1 (or the pseudogene TRBV3-2) to TRBJ2-3; D perhaps matches TRBD1 (5 bases). CDR1 and CDR2 (germline): LGHDT, YNNKEL (reference sequence). V was cut by 5 bases and J by 10 bases, with 10 bases left in between. The CDR3 totals 11 residues. CDR3 nucleotide sequence: TGTGCCAGCAGCTCAGGGAAGGCGCAGTATTTT. Residues: CASSSGKAQYF.

The chain uses TRBV29-1 and TRBJ1-5; 7 nucleotides line up with TRBD1. Losses at the gene ends were 7 bases for V and 1 base for J; bases not matched to a gene: 4. CDR3 size: 13 residues. Germline V gives CDR1 SQVTM, CDR2 ANQGSEA. CDR3 DNA sequence: TGCAGCGCTGGGACAGCAAGCAATCAGCCCCAGCATTTT. Its translation: CSAGTASNQPQHF. Supplemented by reference TRBV29-1 and TRBJ1-5, the full variable domain reads SAVISQKPSRDICQRGTSLTIQCQVDSQVTMMFWYRQQPGQSLTLIATANQGSEATYESGFVIDKFPISRPNLTFSTLTVSNMSPEDSSIYLCSAGTASNQPQHFGDGTRLSIL.

The rearrangement uses TRBV28 and TRBJ1-1; perhaps TRBD1 as D (6 bases). The CDR3 is 13 residues long. V lost 3 bases and J lost 5, with 10 bases in between. Germline CDR1 reads MDHEN; CDR2 reads SYDVKM. Here the CDR3 reads CASSFDRRTEAFF. CDR3 bases: TGTGCCAGCAGTTTTGACAGGAGGACTGAAGCTTTCTTT. Full variable domain (rest looked up from reference TRBV28 and TRBJ1-1): DVKVTQSSRYLVKRTGEKVFLECVQDMDHENMFWYRQDPGLGLRLIYFSYDVKMKEKGDIPEGYSVSREKKERFSLILESASTNQTSMYLCASSFDRRTEAFFGQGTRLTVV.

The chain employs TRBV6-5 and TRBJ1-1; D is perhaps TRBD1 (5 bases). CDR3 length equals 14 residues. From germline, CDR1 is MNHEY and CDR2 SVGAGI. V lost 7 bases, J lost 2 bases, and 14 bases lay in between. This CDR3 reads CASTRDRFNTEAFF. For the CDR3, the DNA is TGTGCCAGCACCCGAGACAGATTTAACACTGAAGCTTTCTTT.

This sequence joins TRBV28 and TRBJ2-7; 7 bases agree with TRBD2. There are 13 residues in the CDR3. Germline values: CDR1 MDHEN, CDR2 SYDVKM. The V gene end was trimmed by 10 bases and the J gene end by 4 bases; junction bases not matched to a gene: 10. This chain's CDR3 is CATISGTPYEQYF. CDR3 sequence (DNA): TGTGCCACCATAAGCGGGACCCCTTACGAGCAGTACTTC.

The chain combines TRBV27 with TRBJ1-5; unclear D gene. V lost 5 bases, J lost 5 bases, and 10 bases lay in between. Germline V lookup: CDR1 MNHEY, CDR2 SMNVEV (reference sequence). The CDR3 extends over 13 amino acids. CDR3 bases: TGTGCCAGCAGTCCCACTTTCCATCAGCCCCAGCATTTT. Its translation: CASSPTFHQPQHF.

The chain has TRBV6-2 or TRBV6-3 and TRBJ2-3, with D possibly being TRBD2 (6 bases). CDR1 MNHEY and CDR2 SVGEGT come from the germline V gene. The CDR3 consists of 14 residues. V was clipped by 0 bases and J by 5 bases, with 9 bases between them. CDR3 in amino acids: CASSYSTGGDTQYF. CDR3 DNA sequence: TGTGCCAGCAGTTACTCTACCGGGGGAGATACGCAGTATTTT.

The chain has TRBV27 and TRBJ2-5; TRBD1 matches 8 bases. The CDR3 spans 13 residues. V trimming: 5 bases; J trimming: 5 bases; junction bases outside the gene matches: 4. Germline V gene sequence: CDR1 MNHEY, CDR2 SMNVEV (reference sequence). CDR3 region: CASSTGTGETQYF. The DNA of the CDR3 is TGTGCCAGCAGTACGGGGACAGGCGAGACCCAGTACTTC.

This sequence joins TRBV28 and TRBJ1-1, with TRBD1 identical over 9 bases. The V gene's germline CDR1 is MDHEN and CDR2 SYDVKM. The CDR3 is 18 residues long. The V gene end was trimmed by 7 bases and the J gene end by 0 bases; junction bases not matched to a gene: 15. This chain's CDR3 is CASIPPTGGKGMNTEAFF. CDR3 DNA sequence: TGTGCCAGCATCCCCCCGACAGGGGGAAAGGGAATGAACACTGAAGCTTTCTTT.

J is TRBJ1-2 and V is TRBV15; 9 bases fit TRBD1. V trimming: 4 bases; J trimming: 6 bases; junction bases outside the gene matches: 6. This CDR3 spans 14 amino acids. From germline, CDR1 is LNHNV and CDR2 YYDKDF (reference sequence). Here the CDR3 reads CATSIDRGINGYTF. The CDR3 DNA follows: TGTGCCACCAGCATAGACAGGGGGATAAATGGCTACACCTTC.

The V and J genes are TRBV6-5 and TRBJ2-3; 8 bases map to TRBD2. Germline CDR1 MNHEY, CDR2 SVGAGI. After removal of 6 bases from V and 6 bases from J, the junction contained 5 bases not matched to a gene. This CDR3 has 13 amino acids. In nucleotides, the CDR3 is TGTGCCAGCAGCGGGGGGGGCGAGGATACGCAGTATTTT. As protein: CASSGGGEDTQYF.

J is TRBJ2-7 and V is TRBV5-1; D might be TRBD2 (7 bases). V was clipped by 0 bases and J by 2 bases, with 15 bases between them. Germline lookup yields CDR1 SGHRS and CDR2 YFSETQ. This CDR3 has 16 amino acids. Here the CDR3 reads CASSLGFGGTPYEQYF. The CDR3 coding sequence is TGCGCCAGCAGCTTGGGTTTCGGGGGGACACCCTACGAGCAGTACTTC.

The chain recombines TRBV6-5 with TRBJ1-1; D is unclear. CDR3 length equals 13 residues. The V end was cut by 6 bases, the J end by 3 bases, with 11 bases between. The germline CDR1 and CDR2 sequences are MNHEY and SVGAGI. DNA of the CDR3: TGTGCCAGCAGGGCAGGTAGAGACACTGAAGCTTTCTTT. This codes for CASRAGRDTEAFF.